These T cell receptor beta chains were read from a single sample in a study of post-analysis software for immune sequencing data. A single record per CDR3 protein comes from TCRdb applying MiXCR to the PCR reads. The table has roughly 600,000 distinct CDR3 sequences, 44% seen once. What was sequenced was blood. Receptor source: a girl aged 10-17 years with multiple sclerosis. CDR3s include the opening cysteine and the closing phenylalanine or tryptophan. The D gene is left open where the match is weak. The size entry is marked missing in some rows and otherwise reads once, few, many or a size class.

12,TRBV5-1,TRBJ2-5,.,many,TGCGCCAGCAGCTTGGACAGGGAGACCCAGTACTTC,CASSLDRETQYF
16,TRBV11-3,TRBJ2-1,TRBD2,few,TGTGCCAGCAGCTTGGGAAGCGGGAGCTCCTACAATGAGCAGTTCTTC,CASSLGSGSSYNEQFF
12,TRBV6-5,TRBJ1-1,.,few,TGTGCCAGCTGGGTTAGGGGCGTTGAAGCTTTCTTT,CASWVRGVEAFF
18,TRBV2,TRBJ1-2,.,.,TGTGCCAGCAGCTCGGGATTCTTACTGGGCACCCCTAACTATGGCTACACCTTC,CASSSGFLLGTPNYGYTF
18,TRBV5-1,TRBJ2-1,.,.,TGCGCCAGCAGTCCGGGATCCAGGGCCACCCCAGGGTACAATGAGCAGTTCTTC,CASSPGSRATPGYNEQFF
13,TRBV19,TRBJ2-7,.,.,TGTGCCAGTAGTTTCAAGTCGGGTCACGAGCAGTACTTC,CASSFKSGHEQYF
16,TRBV29-1,TRBJ2-5,.,.,TGCAGCACACGGGGCTTTGGGTTAGCCAGTCAAGAGACCCAGTACTTC,CSTRGFGLASQETQYF
17,TRBV6-1,TRBJ2-6,.,.,TGTGCCAGCAGTCTGGTTCCGAGGGGCCATGGGGCCAACGTCCTGACTTTC,CASSLVPRGHGANVLTF
13,TRBV3-1,TRBJ2-4,TRBD2,few,TGTGCCAGCAGCTATCCCGGGAGGGACATTCAGTACTTC,CASSYPGRDIQYF
15,TRBV18,TRBJ2-7,TRBD1,.,TGTGCCAGCTCACTCCGGGACAGGGGGATCTACGAGCAGTACTTC,CASSLRDRGIYEQYF
13,TRBV28,TRBJ2-7,.,.,TGTGCCAGCAGTTGGACAGATTTCTACGAGCAGTACTTC,CASSWTDFYEQYF
14,TRBV20-1,TRBJ2-7,TRBD2,.,TGCAGTGCTAGCGCTAGCGGGTCCTTGAACGAGCAGTACTTC,CSASASGSLNEQYF
16,TRBV7-9,TRBJ2-7,TRBD2,.,TGTGCCAGCAGCTTAGGAGGGACTAGCGGGAGGAACGAGCAGTACTTC,CASSLGGTSGRNEQYF
14,TRBV29-1,TRBJ1-1,.,.,TGCAGCGTTGAACCTAGGGGGTTGGGCACTGAAGCTTTCTTT,CSVEPRGLGTEAFF
14,TRBV20-1,TRBJ2-7,.,.,TGCAGTGCTATCTCAGGGGGGAGGACCTACGAGCAGTACTTC,CSAISGGRTYEQYF
14,TRBV3-1,TRBJ1-1,.,.,TGTGCCAGCAGCCAAGAAAACAGGAACACTGAAGCTTTCTTT,CASSQENRNTEAFF
14,TRBV5-1,TRBJ1-6,.,.,TGCGCCAGCGGCTTCGAGACAGGATGGACACCCCTCCACTTT,CASGFETGWTPLHF
14,TRBV6-4,TRBJ1-1,.,few,TGTGCCAGCAAACCGGGACTCGCGGAAACTGAAGCTTTCTTT,CASKPGLAETEAFF
17,TRBV28,TRBJ1-2,.,many,TGTGCCAGCAGTCACCCAGAGGGGGACCTAATTATTTATGGCTACACCTTC,CASSHPEGDLIIYGYTF
14,TRBV5-1,TRBJ2-1,.,.,TGCGCCAGCAGCTTTTCCGGAGAGTTTGGTGAGCAGTTCTTC,CASSFSGEFGEQFF
12,TRBV12-3/TRBV12-4,TRBJ1-2,TRBD1,.,TGTGCCAGCAGCACAGGGGGCTCTGGCTACACCTTC,CASSTGGSGYTF
16,TRBV29-1,TRBJ2-7,.,.,TGCAGCGTTGAAGATGCGAAGGACACCTACTCCTACGAGCAGTACTTC,CSVEDAKDTYSYEQYF
14,TRBV20-1,TRBJ2-1,.,.,TGCAGTGCTAGGGGTCCTTCTTCCTACAATGAGCAGTTCTTC,CSARGPSSYNEQFF
17,TRBV4-1,TRBJ1-1,.,few,TGCGCCAGCAGCCAAGATAGTTGGTATGGGAGGGGCACTGAAGCTTTCTTT,CASSQDSWYGRGTEAFF
12,TRBV20-1,TRBJ2-7,.,.,TGCAGTGCTATGGCTAGCGCTTACGAGCAGTACTTC,CSAMASAYEQYF
15,TRBV4-1,TRBJ2-7,.,.,TGCGCCAGCAGCCCCGGGGCGGCACCTTCCTACGAGCAGTACTTC,CASSPGAAPSYEQYF
17,TRBV10-3,TRBJ2-2,TRBD2,.,TGTGCCATCAGTGAGTCTGGCACGGCCGGGAGGACCGGGGAGCTGTTTTTT,CAISESGTAGRTGELFF
15,TRBV5-6,TRBJ1-6,.,.,TGTGCCAGCAGCTTGGGTGGGTTGGATAATTCACCCCTCCACTTT,CASSLGGLDNSPLHF
13,TRBV27,TRBJ1-5,.,.,TGTGCCAGCAGTTTATGGTGGAATCAGCCCCAGCATTTT,CASSLWWNQPQHF
15,TRBV12-3/TRBV12-4,TRBJ2-7,TRBD2,few,TGTGCCAGCAGTCCACGCGGGGGAAAACATTACGAGCAGTACTTC,CASSPRGGKHYEQYF
16,TRBV4-2,TRBJ2-7,.,.,TGTGCCAGCAGCCTCACACAGGGAAGGTTCTCCTACGAGCAGTACTTC,CASSLTQGRFSYEQYF
13,TRBV7-2,TRBJ1-5,TRBD1,.,TGTGCCAGCAGCTCTCAACAGGGGCAGCCCCAGCATTTT,CASSSQQGQPQHF
14,TRBV6-5,TRBJ1-1,.,few,TGTGCCAGCAGCACCGGGACCGTGAACACTGAAGCTTTCTTT,CASSTGTVNTEAFF
14,TRBV12-3/TRBV12-4,TRBJ1-2,.,few,TGTGCCAGCAGTGCAGGTTACCTCAACTATGGCTACACCTTC,CASSAGYLNYGYTF
17,TRBV4-1,TRBJ1-1,.,few,TGCGCCAGCAGCCAGACTCGGAGGGCAACTATGAACACTGAAGCTTTCTTT,CASSQTRRATMNTEAFF
15,TRBV7-2,TRBJ1-5,.,.,TGTGCCAGCAGCTTATCTAGCCAGAACAATCAGCCCCAGCATTTT,CASSLSSQNNQPQHF
21,TRBV7-2,TRBJ2-1,TRBD2,.,TGTGCCAGCAGCTTAGTGCTGACTAGCGGGGGGGTATTTAGCTCCTACAATGAGCAGTTCTTC,CASSLVLTSGGVFSSYNEQFF
14,TRBV4-2,TRBJ2-5,.,few,TGTGCCAGCAGCCAAAGGGACTTTGGAGAGACCCAGTACTTC,CASSQRDFGETQYF
13,TRBV5-1,TRBJ1-2,TRBD1,once,TGCGCCAGCAGCCAGACAGGGGGCAGCAGCTACACCTTC,CASSQTGGSSYTF
14,TRBV20-1,TRBJ2-7,TRBD2,.,TGCAGTGGTGGGCCTAGCGGGCGAGATTCCGAGCAGTACTTC,CSGGPSGRDSEQYF
14,TRBV5-4,TRBJ2-3,TRBD2,.,TGTGCCAGCACGGTTAGCGGGGCCCGGGATACGCAGTATTTT,CASTVSGARDTQYF
15,TRBV6-1,TRBJ2-7,TRBD1,.,TGTGCCAGCAGGGACCATTCGACAGGGGGCTACGAGCAGTACTTC,CASRDHSTGGYEQYF
14,TRBV7-9,TRBJ2-6,.,.,TGTGCCAGCAGCGTAGTATCTGGGGCCAACGTCCTGACTTTC,CASSVVSGANVLTF
14,TRBV6-5,TRBJ2-7,.,.,TGTGCCAGCAGCCGAGGGAGAGCGTCCTACGAGCAGTACTTC,CASSRGRASYEQYF
13,TRBV6-6,TRBJ2-1,.,.,TGTGCCAGCAGTTACTCGAGAATGGCTGAGCAGTTCTTC,CASSYSRMAEQFF
17,TRBV5-1,TRBJ2-1,TRBD2,.,TGCGCCAGCAGCCCCTTCCCCAGCGGGGCTACCTACAATGAGCAGTTCTTC,CASSPFPSGATYNEQFF
14,TRBV12-3/TRBV12-4,TRBJ2-1,TRBD2,few,TGTGCCAGCAGTTTAACCGGGAGGGGCAATGAGCAGTTCTTC,CASSLTGRGNEQFF
11,TRBV21-1,TRBJ1-2,.,.,TGTGCCAGCGACAGGGGGCATGGCTACACCTTC,CASDRGHGYTF
16,TRBV29-1,TRBJ2-2,.,.,TGCAGCGTGCTCGGGCTGGCGGGAAGAAACACCGGGGAGCTGTTTTTT,CSVLGLAGRNTGELFF
14,TRBV25-1,TRBJ1-2,.,.,TGTGCCAGCAGTGATAGGGCAGCTAACTATGGCTACACCTTC,CASSDRAANYGYTF
14,TRBV9,TRBJ1-2,.,few,TGTGCCAGCAGCCCCTGGGGAAGTGCTAAAGGCTACACCTTC,CASSPWGSAKGYTF
16,TRBV5-1,TRBJ1-2,.,.,TGCGCCAGCAGCTTGGCACCCTCGGGACTCCAGACTGGCTACACCTTC,CASSLAPSGLQTGYTF